This TCR beta chain was sequenced in a study of cytomegalovirus exposure and HLA in healthy donors (TCRdb year 2017). At the level of the whole study: An earlier analysis of several hundred of the donors reported over 250 Gb of sequence data and 117 million unique TCR beta sequences obtained from about 179 million T cells. Roughly 310 gigabases of sequencing data and tens of millions of unique TCR sequences were included in an early release covering roughly 600 HLA-typed donors. Of the roughly 400 genotyped donors, approximately 80% were placed in the genetic ancestry cluster associated with self-reported Caucasian donors. The study aimed to test whether signatures of past pathogen exposure could be identified by cataloging public T cell receptors. The study profiled the T cell repertoires of under 700 subjects by immunosequencing and related them to cytomegalovirus serostatus. A separate validation cohort of approximately 120 different subjects was used in addition to the approximately 700-subject first cohort. High-throughput TCR immunosequencing, statistical association of individual TCRs with disease status, and machine learning were combined to predict cytomegalovirus infection status. In a later analysis, previously published TCR beta repertoires from about 640 donors were re-analyzed and high-resolution HLA genotyping was added so that TCR occurrence patterns could be studied. Rather than drawing on any new phenotypic data, the later analysis identified candidate immune exposures from TCR beta sequences and the way those sequences occurred across donors. An earlier analysis of fewer than 750 of the donors used high-throughput TCR beta sequencing to judge whether each TCR beta V gene segment behaved as functional or pseudogenic. Alongside the repertoire data, information on donor age, sex, ethnicity and CMV serostatus was compiled. A later genetic analysis took genome-wide SNP genotypes for about 65% of the roughly 670 donors and used that subset as a discovery cohort. Every repertoire in the discovery cohort had been generated on one and the same sequencing platform. HLA typing included class I and class II loci at four-digit resolution. The number of typed donors differed by locus: about 629-630 for A, B, C, DRB1 and DQB1; some 540 for DQA1; around 610 for DPA1; and around 490 for DPB1. Several DR-DQ haplotypes were treated as single units for association and clustering because of strong linkage in the cohort. Among roughly 370 genotyped donors of the cohort, an average of 235,054 unique TCR beta nucleotide sequences were sequenced per donor, approximately 20% of them non-productive. Points the paper makes about the study in general: The classifier was reported to diagnose cytomegalovirus status with high specificity and sensitivity in both the original cohort and the validation cohort. HLA typing was unavailable for some donors at each locus, so association tests used only the typed subset. When HLA alleles, especially DR and DQ, strongly co-occurred, attributing TCR associations to individual alleles was difficult. Immune exposure information for the cohort was limited to CMV serostatus. In vitro tests confirmed that a few of the cytomegalovirus-associated TCR beta chains recognize cytomegalovirus antigens. The presence/absence analyses assumed that sequencing depth was roughly uniform across donors, and that assumption may not be true. Compared with equally common non-associated chains, HLA-associated TCR beta chains in a later analysis were more clonally expanded and had lower generation probabilities. Only TCR beta chains were sequenced in this cohort, and the absence of alpha or paired-chain data limited detectable features. In a later analysis, 15,000 to 20,000 TCR beta sequences were associated with specific HLA alleles at a false discovery rate of 0.05. Most TCR sequences were observed very rarely across donors, whereas some public TCRs were present in many individuals. In an earlier analysis of under 600 of the donors, most TCR beta V segments were observed in productive rearrangements about 87% or about 30% of the time, broadly matching IMGT annotations. A cluster of highly shared sequence variants was judged likely to be a technical artifact of the sequencing pipeline. A further reported finding was that TCR beta sequences accurately predicted the HLA-A and HLA-B alleles for most subjects in the first cohort. Compared with the approximately 700-donor mean, donors in an Asian-associated ancestry cluster had fewer N-insertions in productive TCRs, according to a later genetic analysis. Some IMGT-functional V segments, including TRBV6-2 and TRBV6-3, could not be distinguished by the 87-base-pair reads and were therefore excluded. Over 15 rarely observed V segments, including chromosome 9 orphons, were excluded from the earlier analysis of approximately 600 of the donors because counts were too low. According to a later analysis, parvovirus B19, influenza, CMV and Epstein-Barr virus appeared linked to several top co-occurrence clusters. In a later analysis, most CMV-associated TCR beta chains were found to appear HLA-restricted, with HLA associations seemingly driven largely by CMV exposure. The authors suggested that the approach could potentially be extended to other disease states and immunological phenotypes. A total of 150 to 200 TCR beta chains were listed by the study as associated with cytomegalovirus. Correlated functional status among segregating V segments might be attributable to linkage disequilibrium, but an unknown experimental factor could not be ruled out. According to a later analysis, TCR association rates differed among HLA loci, with DRB1 alleles showing the most associated TCRs and HLA-C alleles showing the fewest. An association between a missense DCLRE1C variant and V-gene and J-gene trimming of TCR beta chains was found in a later genetic analysis and replicated in an independent cohort.

Regarding this clone: This clone's antigen is unknown. No much larger clone is present one base from it, and per-base qualities are unavailable.

Library creation used the immunoSEQ multiplex PCR assay. A mixture of 60 forward primers for TCR Vbeta segments and 13 reverse primers for TCR Jbeta segments was used in the multiplex PCR. A multiplex PCR assay on genomic DNA amplified the CDR3 region of rearranged TCR beta genes. The Illumina HiSeq System was used to sequence the amplified TCR beta libraries as 87-base-pair reads. As for the authors' bioinformatics: Across the roughly 640 repertoires, a later analysis counted some 81 million unique TCR beta chains, 8.5 million to 12 million of which were shared by at least two donors. To remove PCR and sequencing errors, raw reads were error-corrected and collapsed into unique sequences using a nearest-neighbor algorithm that merged closely related sequences. Alignment of CDR3 sequences to IMGT reference sequences was used to assign V, D and J gene segments. Each retained sequence needed at least a six-nucleotide match to both a V gene segment and a J gene segment. Rearrangements were classified as productive when the CDR3 lacked stop codons and remained in frame with V and J, and all other rearrangements were classified as non-productive. Following IMGT convention, CDR3 was defined as the stretch from the second conserved V-encoded cysteine to the conserved J-encoded phenylalanine. The earlier analysis of more than 450 of the donors excluded sequences that lacked an unambiguous match to a single V gene segment. In an earlier analysis of 450 to 700 of the donors, V segments were called functional above 56.7% productive rearrangements and were called segregating when the between-donor standard deviation exceeded 5%. A statistical classification framework was built to diagnose cytomegalovirus status from the catalog of TCR beta chain sequences. V and J gene assignment, in a later analysis, came from comparing TCR nucleotide sequences with IMGT/GENE-DB human TR gene sequences. In a later analysis, CDR3 sequences and most-parsimonious VDJ recombination scenarios were assigned using the TCRdist pipeline. In a later analysis, each TCR beta chain was defined by its CDR3 amino acid sequence together with its V-gene family, and reads lacking a unique V-gene family were excluded. To address suspected cross-contamination and a sequencing artifact, a later analysis removed around 600 highly shared, low-generation-probability nucleotide sequences. In a later analysis, a clonal expansion index was calculated for each public chain from normalized within-repertoire ranks of inferred template counts. A later analysis computed generation probabilities with a VDJ recombination model fitted to out-of-frame rearrangements, and checked the results against IGoR. In a later analysis, TCR-TCR, TCR-HLA and TCR-CMV co-occurrence was scored with hypergeometric tests, and a repertoire-size bias correction was applied to TCR pairs. To estimate false discovery rates, a later analysis permuted the HLA or CMV assignments 20 times. In a later analysis, co-occurring TCRs were grouped with DBSCAN, and TCRdist sequence similarity was added when clustering was performed within HLA-allele-positive subsets. Co-occurrence clustering excluded repertoires with fewer than 30,000 or more than 120,000 public chains, plus five with anomalous nucleotide sharing. This is the immuneACCESS table as TCRdb keeps it, with only in-frame sequences that have V and J called. A part of the clones is gone; compared with another copy, unresolved V genes explain less than half, and the rest is unexplained. V, J and clone size are taken as reported in that table, and D and trimming were inferred from the DNA itself. This sample is represented by 120,000 or so clones; 76% of them were singletons. 13% of the sample rests with the top ten.

Between the V and J ends, shortened by 4 bases and 2 bases respectively, the junction contains 15 bases. Per the germline V gene, SGHRS is the CDR1 and YFSETQ is the CDR2. The CDR3 starts with the cysteine, ends with the phenylalanine, and has 16 residues. Kept here is only the CDR3 DNA, which spans 48 bases and is read in frame from base 1. In total, approximately 690 healthy bone marrow donors made up the cohort. At the time of sampling, every cohort member was nominally healthy, though immune exposures that went unrecorded were likely present. The donor tested CMV seropositive, placing the donor among the 250 to 350 seropositive members of the cohort. Every donor gave a peripheral blood sample, and the peripheral blood mononuclear cells from that sample were used for TCR beta sequencing. The Qiagen DNeasy Blood Extraction Kit was used to extract genomic DNA from the blood cell samples.

The TCR was taken from a man aged 30 to 39 in good health and CMV-seropositive. Sequencing used PBMCs. The sequence is built from TRBV5-1 and TRBJ2-2, with TRBD2 as a weak D call on 5 bases. In nucleotides, the sequence is TGCGCCAGCAGCGTAACCGGGATCCCAAACACCGGGGAGCTGTTTTTT. Translated, it gives CASSVTGIPNTGELFF.